This T cell receptor (beta chain) was sequenced during a study of Ad26.COV2.S vaccination and SARS-CoV-2 variants. Documented treatment: roughly 20 received Ad26.COV2.S at low or high dose, single or two shots; several received placebo; per-sample allocation not given. Sampling occurred on day 63 after the first vaccine or placebo injection. Germline V gene lookup returns CDR1 KGHSH and CDR2 LQKENI. The CDR3 extends over 16 amino acids. V shed 1 base and J shed 0 bases, with 7 bases lying between them. Sequencing was performed with immunoSEQ multiplex PCR; in TCRdb, only in-frame clones are kept and a portion is missing. Counted here are fewer than 800,000 clones, 89% occurring once; the ten biggest clones make up approximately 1.5%.

Source: peripheral blood, taken in a trial of Ad26.COV2.S vaccine versus placebo. The receptor comes from a person aged 18-60 years who received the Ad26.COV2.S COVID-19 vaccine or a placebo. This chain joins TRBV18 and TRBJ2-6; D remains ambiguous. The CDR3 DNA is TGTGCCAGCTCACCACTAATTGACTCTGGGGCCAACGTCCTGACTTTC. This translates into CASSPLIDSGANVLTF.